Listed below are T cell receptor beta chains from one sample, sequenced in a study of Graves' ophthalmopathy and Graves' hyperthyroidism. MiXCR was run by TCRdb on the multiplex PCR reads, yielding one entry per CDR3 protein. The profile covers over a million distinct CDR3 sequences, with about two fifths appearing a single time and 11% taken by the ten largest. The sequenced material came from peripheral blood or thyroid tissue (not recorded which). All receptors derive from an adult man with Graves' hyperthyroidism. The CDR3 runs from the conserved cysteine through the conserved F or W. The order of the fields is J gene, V gene, D gene, clone size, CDR3 DNA, CDR3 protein. The D gene is left open where the match is weak. Size values are once, few and many counts, or a class for expanded clones, and some rows have none.

J: TRBJ2-7; V: TRBV7-2; D: TRBD1; size: NA; DNA: TGTGCCAGTAAGAGGGGGACAGGTGGCTACAAGCAGTACTTC; CDR3: CASKRGTGGYKQYF
J: TRBJ1-3; V: TRBV7-9; D: NA; size: many; DNA: TGTGCCAGCAGCCGCTCCCGGCCGCTCGAGAACACCATATATTTT; CDR3: CASSRSRPLENTIYF
J: TRBJ1-1; V: TRBV5-1; D: NA; size: many; DNA: TGCGCCAGCAGCATCAGGGGACAAGGAGGGTACACTGAAGCTTTCTTT; CDR3: CASSIRGQGGYTEAFF
J: TRBJ1-1; V: TRBV24-1; D: TRBD1; size: many; DNA: TGTGCCACCAGTGATACAGGGGCTACCGAGCTTACTGAAGCTTTCTTT; CDR3: CATSDTGATELTEAFF
J: TRBJ2-7; V: TRBV29-1; D: TRBD1; size: many; DNA: TGCAGCGTGTGGGACAGCGACGCCTACGAGCAGTACTTC; CDR3: CSVWDSDAYEQYF
J: TRBJ2-5; V: TRBV7-3; D: NA; size: few; DNA: TGTGCCAGCAGCAACCCCGGCGGGCGAGTGTACTTC; CDR3: CASSNPGGRVYF
J: TRBJ2-7; V: TRBV12-3/TRBV12-4; D: TRBD1; size: many; DNA: TGTGCCAGCAGTCACCGGGACAGCTCCTACGAGCAGTACTTC; CDR3: CASSHRDSSYEQYF
J: TRBJ1-5; V: TRBV28; D: NA; size: few; DNA: TGTGCCAGCACCTTCGGGTCCCAGCCCCAGCATTTT; CDR3: CASTFGSQPQHF
J: TRBJ2-7; V: TRBV9; D: TRBD1; size: few; DNA: TGTGCCAGCAGCCCGGGCGGACAGGTCTACGAGCAGTACTTC; CDR3: CASSPGGQVYEQYF
J: TRBJ2-5; V: TRBV5-1; D: NA; size: NA; DNA: TGCGCCAGCAGCTCGGGTCGGACTCAAGAGACCCAGTACTTC; CDR3: CASSSGRTQETQYF
J: TRBJ1-1; V: TRBV11-2; D: TRBD1; size: many; DNA: TGTGCCAGCAGCTCCTCGACAGGGTTCGACACTGAAGCTTTCTTT; CDR3: CASSSSTGFDTEAFF
J: TRBJ2-5; V: TRBV10-3; D: TRBD2; size: NA; DNA: TGTGCCATCAGTGAGGATCTAGCGGGGGGGCTTGAGACCCAGTACTTC; CDR3: CAISEDLAGGLETQYF
J: TRBJ2-7; V: TRBV15; D: TRBD2; size: many; DNA: TGTGCCACCAGCAGAGGAGGACTAGCGGGGGACTACGAGCAGTACTTC; CDR3: CATSRGGLAGDYEQYF
J: TRBJ2-2; V: TRBV20-1; D: NA; size: NA; DNA: TGCAGTGCTAGGATGGGAAGTCGCACCGGGGAGCTGTTTTTT; CDR3: CSARMGSRTGELFF
J: TRBJ2-5; V: TRBV29-1; D: NA; size: many; DNA: TGCAGCGTTGAATCTAGGTCCCACGGGACCCAGTACTTC; CDR3: CSVESRSHGTQYF
J: TRBJ1-1; V: TRBV20-1; D: NA; size: NA; DNA: TGCAGTGCTAGAGCGCAGCCATCCACCCCTTTTGAAGCTTTCTTT; CDR3: CSARAQPSTPFEAFF
J: TRBJ1-6; V: TRBV11-2; D: TRBD1; size: many; DNA: TGTGCCAGCAGCACGCCGGGACAGGGGGATTCACCCCTCCACTTT; CDR3: CASSTPGQGDSPLHF
J: TRBJ1-1; V: TRBV29-1; D: TRBD1; size: many; DNA: TGCAGCGTTTCGACAGGGTCGGGGACTGAAGCTTTCTTT; CDR3: CSVSTGSGTEAFF
J: TRBJ1-2; V: TRBV7-9; D: NA; size: once; DNA: TGTGCCAGCAGCTTAGACAGACCCGAGAGGGGTGGCTACACCTTC; CDR3: CASSLDRPERGGYTF
J: TRBJ2-2; V: TRBV4-1; D: TRBD1; size: few; DNA: TGCGCCAGCAGCCAGGGACAGGTTTTGACCGGGGAGCTGTTTTTT; CDR3: CASSQGQVLTGELFF
J: TRBJ2-2; V: TRBV11-2; D: NA; size: many; DNA: TGTGCCAGCAGCTTCGATTGGGGTTCCGGGGAGCTGTTTTTT; CDR3: CASSFDWGSGELFF
J: TRBJ1-5; V: TRBV15; D: NA; size: many; DNA: TGTGCCACCAGCAGAGATGCGCTGGGGCCCCAGCATTTT; CDR3: CATSRDALGPQHF
J: TRBJ2-6; V: TRBV2; D: NA; size: NA; DNA: TGTGCCAGCGTGGAAGAATCCGGGGCCAACGTCCTGACTTTC; CDR3: CASVEESGANVLTF
J: TRBJ1-1; V: TRBV7-3; D: NA; size: NA; DNA: TGTGCCAGCAGCCCTACTACTCGTTTAACTGAAGCTTTCTTT; CDR3: CASSPTTRLTEAFF
J: TRBJ2-2; V: TRBV12-3/TRBV12-4; D: TRBD2; size: NA; DNA: TGTGCCAGCAGCCCCGGTGGCGGGGGGCCGAATGGGGAGCTGTTTTTT; CDR3: CASSPGGGGPNGELFF
J: TRBJ2-3; V: TRBV15; D: NA; size: NA; DNA: TGTGCCACCAGCAGAGATAATTTCGTGGGGGATACGCAGTATTTT; CDR3: CATSRDNFVGDTQYF
J: TRBJ2-7; V: TRBV25-1; D: NA; size: many; DNA: TGTGCCAGCAGGGATTACTACGAGCAGTACTTC; CDR3: CASRDYYEQYF
J: TRBJ2-5; V: TRBV2; D: TRBD1; size: NA; DNA: TGTGCCAGCAGTGCGGCAGGGGGCCGGGAGACCCAGTACTTC; CDR3: CASSAAGGRETQYF
J: TRBJ1-2; V: TRBV9; D: TRBD1; size: NA; DNA: TGTGCCAGCAGCGCCGGACAGGGCTTC; CDR3: CASSAGQGF
J: TRBJ1-5; V: TRBV2; D: NA; size: NA; DNA: TGTGCCAGCATGCGAATGAGGGGGGGCACCAATCAGCCCCAGCATTTT; CDR3: CASMRMRGGTNQPQHF
J: TRBJ2-7; V: TRBV11-2; D: TRBD2; size: NA; DNA: TGTGCCAGCAGCTTAGGACTAGCGGGCCTCACCCGGCAGTACTTC; CDR3: CASSLGLAGLTRQYF
J: TRBJ1-5; V: TRBV29-1; D: TRBD1; size: many; DNA: TGCAGCGTTGCAGACAGGGCCAGGGAGCCCCAGCATTTT; CDR3: CSVADRAREPQHF
J: TRBJ2-5; V: TRBV7-2; D: NA; size: many; DNA: TGTGCCAGCAGCTGGGACATCTCGGGGAAGACCCAGTACTTC; CDR3: CASSWDISGKTQYF
J: TRBJ1-1; V: TRBV10-3; D: NA; size: NA; DNA: TGTGCCAGCAGTTACTCGATGGGGTCCACTGAAGCTTTCTTT; CDR3: CASSYSMGSTEAFF
J: TRBJ1-6; V: TRBV19; D: NA; size: few; DNA: TGTGCCAGTAGCAACGGTAGGACGGGAAATTCACCCCTCCACTTT; CDR3: CASSNGRTGNSPLHF
J: TRBJ2-1; V: TRBV20-1; D: TRBD2; size: NA; DNA: TGCAGTGCCACGAATCTAGCGGGAGGCCCAAATGAGCAGTTCTTC; CDR3: CSATNLAGGPNEQFF
J: TRBJ1-2; V: TRBV20-1; D: NA; size: many; DNA: TGCAGTGCTAGAGATCTCACCTGGGACTATGGCTACACCTTC; CDR3: CSARDLTWDYGYTF
J: TRBJ1-2; V: TRBV2; D: TRBD1; size: NA; DNA: TGTGCCAGCAGTTTTCGCGGCAGGGGGCTTGGCTACACCTTC; CDR3: CASSFRGRGLGYTF
J: TRBJ2-2; V: TRBV7-9; D: TRBD2; size: NA; DNA: TGTGCCAGCAGCGGCCCCGGGACTAGGACCGGAGAGCTGTTTTTT; CDR3: CASSGPGTRTGELFF
J: TRBJ2-7; V: TRBV15; D: TRBD2; size: NA; DNA: TGTGCCACCAGCGCACCGATGACCGGGACTAGCGGGGGAAGCTCCTACGAGCAGTACTTC; CDR3: CATSAPMTGTSGGSSYEQYF
J: TRBJ2-7; V: TRBV2; D: TRBD2; size: NA; DNA: TGTGCCAGCAGAGCCCCCAAGGGAGGGTACTACGAGCAGTACTTC; CDR3: CASRAPKGGYYEQYF
J: TRBJ2-5; V: TRBV7-2; D: TRBD2; size: NA; DNA: TGTGCCAGCAGCTTTATACCTAGCGGAGAGACCCAGTACTTC; CDR3: CASSFIPSGETQYF
J: TRBJ1-6; V: TRBV7-8; D: NA; size: NA; DNA: TGCGCCAGCAGCCAAGAAGGCGGAACAGGGTTTTATAATTCACCCCTCCACTTT; CDR3: CASSQEGGTGFYNSPLHF
J: TRBJ1-5; V: TRBV20-1; D: NA; size: NA; DNA: TGCAGTGCTAGCCTTGTGGGGGGTTACCATCAGCCCCAGCATTTT; CDR3: CSASLVGGYHQPQHF
J: TRBJ2-2; V: TRBV7-2; D: TRBD1; size: few; DNA: TGTGCCAGCAGCTCGAAGGGACAGGGGGAGCTGTTTTTT; CDR3: CASSSKGQGELFF
J: TRBJ1-1; V: TRBV5-1; D: TRBD1; size: many; DNA: TGCGCCAGCAGCTTGGGTTTGGGACAGGCCGCTTTCTTT; CDR3: CASSLGLGQAAFF
J: TRBJ1-2; V: TRBV7-2; D: TRBD1; size: many; DNA: TGTGCCAGCAGCTCCGGGACAGTTAGGTCGAGGACCTTC; CDR3: CASSSGTVRSRTF
J: TRBJ1-1; V: TRBV9; D: NA; size: many; DNA: TGTGCCAGCAGCGTAACGGGGGCGAGCACTGAAGCTTTCTTT; CDR3: CASSVTGASTEAFF
J: TRBJ2-2; V: TRBV25-1; D: NA; size: NA; DNA: TGTGACGACGCGGGTAGTCCCGGGGAGCTGTTTTTT; CDR3: CDDAGSPGELFF
J: TRBJ2-3; V: TRBV9; D: NA; size: NA; DNA: TGTGCCAGCAGCGCGTCGGCCTATCCTCCAGATACGCAGTATTTT; CDR3: CASSASAYPPDTQYF
J: TRBJ2-2; V: TRBV5-1; D: TRBD1; size: NA; DNA: TGCGCCAGCAGCTGGGACAGGGGCACTAACGGGGAGCTGTTTTTT; CDR3: CASSWDRGTNGELFF
J: TRBJ1-2; V: TRBV20-1; D: NA; size: many; DNA: TGCAGTGCTAGAGTCCTAATGGATGGCTACACCTTC; CDR3: CSARVLMDGYTF
J: TRBJ2-7; V: TRBV29-1; D: TRBD2; size: NA; DNA: TGCAGCCCCGGGACTAGCGGCGCGGAATTTGGGGAGCAGTACTTC; CDR3: CSPGTSGAEFGEQYF